A selection of T cell receptor beta chains follows, all from one sample in a study of Ad26.COV2.S vaccination and SARS-CoV-2 variants. Libraries were prepared by immunoSEQ multiplex PCR; TCRdb keeps only in-frame clonotypes and omits some of them. The sample records around 450,000 clones, about 93% being singletons. The sample in question was peripheral blood, obtained in a trial of Ad26.COV2.S vaccine versus placebo. These receptors were obtained from a person aged 18-65 years who received the Ad26.COV2.S COVID-19 vaccine or a placebo. Each CDR3 is given with its conserved first and last residue. A D gene is named only where the DNA matches it firmly.

>TRBV7-7|TRBJ2-7|-
CASSNGYEQYF
>TRBV11-2|TRBJ2-7|-
CASSFGSSYEQYF
>TRBV28|TRBJ2-3|-
CASSFLAVSTDTQYF
>TRBV27|TRBJ2-7|-
CASSFGPRYEQYF
>TRBV19|TRBJ1-2|-
CASRDGPGEYYGYTF
>TRBV28|TRBJ2-5|TRBD2
CASSPSLGRLADAETQYF
>TRBV7-3|TRBJ2-1|TRBD2
CASRPTPGLIYNEQFF
>TRBV4-3|TRBJ2-1|TRBD2
CASSQDGGEGQDEQFF
>TRBV2|TRBJ1-1|-
CASSERGNTEAFF
>TRBV30|TRBJ2-3|-
CAWSEGTDTQYF
>TRBV5-6|TRBJ1-3|-
CASSLVGVSGTTIYF
>TRBV18|TRBJ2-2|-
CASSPPSGDTGELFF
>TRBV14|TRBJ2-1|-
CAMGKLKFF
>TRBV5-1|TRBJ1-2|-
CASSFSETNYGYTF
>TRBV18|TRBJ2-7|TRBD1
CASSTGVEYEQYF
>TRBV24-1|TRBJ2-3|-
CATSDSSVTDTQYF
>TRBV15|TRBJ2-3|-
CATSRGDYGSVTDTQYF
>TRBV18|TRBJ2-5|TRBD2
CASSPPERAGVRETQYF
>TRBV14|TRBJ1-2|-
CASSPGRYGYTF
>TRBV7-2|TRBJ2-3|-
CASSPPPDTQYF
>TRBV6-2/TRBV6-3|TRBJ1-5|-
CASSYSMGALNQPQHF
>TRBV5-6|TRBJ2-7|TRBD1
CASSMDRIPHEQYF
>TRBV3-1/TRBV3-2|TRBJ2-7|-
CASSQGARDEQYF
>TRBV7-9|TRBJ2-6|-
CASAGINSGANVLTF
>TRBV5-6|TRBJ1-2|-
CASSLGYDGWYGYTF
>TRBV7-8|TRBJ1-5|TRBD1
CASSPGTGVSNQPQHF
>TRBV12-3/TRBV12-4|TRBJ2-7|-
CASSFRSYYEQYF
>TRBV5-8|TRBJ2-1|TRBD2
CASSFLAGDNEQFF
>TRBV3-1/TRBV3-2|TRBJ2-1|-
CASSQVFPTAYNEQFF
>TRBV5-6|TRBJ2-3|-
CASSFHRSSHTDTQYF
>TRBV4-1|TRBJ2-1|TRBD2
CASSQDVAGASEQFF
>TRBV6-2/TRBV6-3|TRBJ2-1|TRBD2
CASSYSGYNEQFF
>TRBV6-2/TRBV6-3|TRBJ1-4|-
CASSGFRDKEEKLFF
>TRBV5-6|TRBJ2-3|-
CASSSLGTDTQYF
>TRBV12-3/TRBV12-4|TRBJ2-5|-
CASSLRERETQYF
>TRBV6-5|TRBJ1-2|-
CASSLYSGGGYTF
>TRBV29-1|TRBJ1-1|TRBD1
CSAAGGQGNTEAFF
>TRBV5-4|TRBJ1-1|TRBD1
CASSLGGQPNTEAFF
>TRBV6-1|TRBJ2-7|TRBD1
CASSDLGQGSTYEQYF
>TRBV12-3/TRBV12-4|TRBJ2-7|-
CASSFRGVNEQYF
>TRBV27|TRBJ2-3|-
CASSPQGTDTQYF
>TRBV7-9|TRBJ1-5|-
CASSLVPGNQPQHF
>TRBV6-5|TRBJ2-7|TRBD2
CASDGTSVVAYEQYF
>TRBV9|TRBJ2-3|-
CASSVAGTDTQYF
>TRBV5-6|TRBJ2-7|-
CASSISRVEQYF
>TRBV10-3|TRBJ2-3|TRBD2
CAIRGSSGLSDTQYF